The 2 T cell receptor beta chains given below trace back to one sample, sequenced in a study of blood T cell repertoires in COVID-19 (TCRdb year 2020). Library creation used the immunoSEQ multiplex PCR assay. Held by TCRdb, this immuneACCESS table contains in-frame sequences only and omits some clones. Under half of the omission traces to an unresolved V gene where checked; the cause of the rest is unknown. Counted in this sample were 70,000 to 90,000 clones; about four fifths of them appeared once. The ten top clones hold 1.2% of the sample. Sample: peripheral blood. Receptors were obtained from a woman aged 80 or older with acute or convalescent COVID-19.

This chain joins TRBV5-1 and TRBJ2-1; 7 bases align to TRBD1. Unmatched junction bases numbered 4, after V lost 0 bases and J lost 4 bases. Per the germline V gene, CDR1 is SGHRS and CDR2 is YFSETQ. This CDR3 spans 15 amino acids. The CDR3 DNA sequence: TGCGCCAGCAGCTTGGGAGACAGGGATTACAATGAGCAGTTCTTC. This sequence encodes CASSLGDRDYNEQFF.

V usage is TRBV9 and J usage is TRBJ1-5, with D uncertain. Germline lookup yields CDR1 SGDLS and CDR2 YYNGEE. Between the trimmed V and J ends, which lost 0 bases and 5 bases, there was a span of 24 bases. This CDR3 comprises 19 residues. CDR3 sequence: CASSVEVPPGPAGYQPQHF. The CDR3 coding sequence is TGTGCCAGCAGCGTAGAGGTCCCCCCAGGTCCGGCTGGGTATCAGCCCCAGCATTTT.